The 18 T cell receptor beta chains in this list originate from one sample, sequenced in a study of T-cell reconstitution after alpha-beta-depleted transplantation in children. It was with unique molecular identifiers that the TCRbeta library was prepared. TCRdb recomputed calls from the PCR reads with MiXCR, one row per CDR3 protein. The sample has 450,000 to 550,000 distinct CDR3 sequences, roughly 10% seen once. This material consisted of PBMCs, mostly from graft donor cells, taken 180 days after TCRalphabeta/CD19-depleted stem cell transplant. The receptor set was obtained from a female patient aged 2-9 years who had a stem cell transplant for aplastic anemia, so the T cells may come from the graft donor.

The chain combines TRBV29-1 with TRBJ2-3, with 10 positions matching TRBD2. This CDR3 has 15 residues. CDR1 SQVTM and CDR2 ANQGSEA come from the germline V gene. V lost 3 bases and J lost 7; bases outside the gene matches: 10. The CDR3 protein is CSVDASGSVGYTQYF. CDR3 nucleotides: TGCAGCGTTGATGCTAGCGGGAGCGTGGGATATACGCAGTATTTT.

The rearrangement links TRBV28 to TRBJ2-7; 7 bases fit TRBD2. After removal of 2 bases from V and 2 bases from J, the junction contained 3 bases not matched to a gene. Germline CDR1 and CDR2: MDHEN and SYDVKM. The length of the CDR3 is 14 residues. CDR3 in amino acids: CASSLGGEPYEQYF. Here the CDR3 DNA reads TGTGCCAGCAGTTTAGGGGGGGAACCCTACGAGCAGTACTTC.

This clonotype was recorded a few times. The chain recombines TRBV20-1 with TRBJ1-5, with D maybe TRBD1 (6 bases). V lost 1 base to trimming and J lost 7 bases, with 11 bases between them. Germline loops: CDR1 DFQATT, CDR2 SNEGSKA (reference sequence). This CDR3 has 13 residues. CDR3 nucleotide sequence: TGCAGTGCTAGAGGACCGGGGGCCCAGCCCCAGCATTTT. It is translated as CSARGPGAQPQHF.

With respect to this clonotype: This may be a read error, as it is one base from a much larger clone. The rearrangement links TRBV7-2 to TRBJ2-3, with D perhaps assigned TRBD1 or TRBD2 (5 bases each). Germline V gene data show CDR1 as SGHTA and CDR2 as FQGNSA. CDR3 length: 15 amino acids. This CDR3 is CASILDGAGTDTQYF. The CDR3 nucleotides read TGTGCCAGCATCTTAGACGGGGCAGGCACAGATACGCAGTATTTT. The full variable domain, rest sourced from reference TRBV7-2 and TRBJ2-3, is GAGVSQSPSNKVTEKGKDVELRCDPISGHTALYWYRQSLGQGLEFLIYFQGNSAPDKSGLPSDRFSAERTGGSVSTLTIQRTQQEDSAVYLCASILDGAGTDTQYFGPGTRLTVL.

The V call is TRBV6-2 or TRBV6-3, the J call TRBJ2-7; 8 positions match TRBD2. The V gene end was trimmed by 4 bases and the J gene end by 2 bases; junction bases not matched to a gene: 16. The CDR3 has 18 residues. Germline CDR1 MNHEY, CDR2 SVGEGT. CDR3: CASSSPKGLFSGTYEQYF. In DNA form, the CDR3 reads TGTGCCAGCAGTTCCCCAAAGGGACTATTTAGCGGGACCTACGAGCAGTACTTC.

The table lists this clonotype with a few counts. V and J are TRBV20-1 and TRBJ1-3; perhaps TRBD1 as D (6 bases). This CDR3 comprises 15 residues. CDR1 and CDR2 from the germline V gene are DFQATT and SNEGSKA (reference sequence). V was shortened by 5 bases and J by 4 bases, with 18 bases between the two germline ends. The CDR3 nucleotides are TGCAGTGCTCTTCGGACAGCGGGAGGAGGAAACACCATATATTTT. Translating gives CSALRTAGGGNTIYF.

A few counts support this clonotype. The chain has TRBV7-2 and TRBJ1-4, with D uncertain. The CDR3 consists of 15 residues. Germline CDR1 reads SGHTA; CDR2 reads FQGNSA. V was pared by 3 bases and J by 0 bases, with 8 bases between. The CDR3 coding sequence is TGTGCCAGCAGCTTTGAAGAGCCAACTAATGAAAAACTGTTTTTT. It specifies CASSFEEPTNEKLFF.

The chain employs TRBV19 and TRBJ1-1; D possibly corresponds to TRBD1 (6 bases). V was shortened by 0 bases and J by 6 bases, with 14 bases between the two germline ends. Germline CDR1 reads LNHDA; CDR2 reads SQIVND (reference sequence). The CDR3 covers 15 residues. CDR3 sequence (DNA): TGTGCCAGTAGTATAGAGGGCAGGGGTTTGCCTGAAGCTTTCTTT. It is translated as CASSIEGRGLPEAFF. Full variable domain (remainder filled in from reference TRBV19 and TRBJ1-1): DGGITQSPKYLFRKEGQNVTLSCEQNLNHDAMYWYRQDPGQGLRLIYYSQIVNDFQKGDIAEGYSVSREKKESFPLTVTSAQKNPTAFYLCASSIEGRGLPEAFFGQGTRLTVV.

The CDR3 sequence is CASTPNGAGTQYF. CDR3 nucleotides: TGTGCCAGCACTCCTAACGGGGCCGGGACCCAGTACTTC. The genes are TRBV12-3 or TRBV12-4 and TRBJ2-5; D is perhaps TRBD1 or TRBD2 (5 bases each). V was pared by 7 bases and J by 7 bases, with 16 bases between. The CDR3 consists of 13 residues.

This clonotype was found a few times. The chain recombines TRBV10-3 with TRBJ1-1, with D possibly TRBD1 on 5 matching bases. Trimming took 6 bases from V and 5 from J, leaving 13 bases between them. CDR1 and CDR2 (germline): ENHRY, SYGVKD. This CDR3 has 13 amino acids. The CDR3 region has the DNA TGTGCCATCAGACCGGGGGGAGGGACTGAAGCTTTCTTT. Its translation: CAIRPGGGTEAFF.

The chain recombines TRBV3-1 with TRBJ2-1, with 11 bases lining up with TRBD2. Germline CDR1 LGHDT, CDR2 YNNKEL (reference sequence). This CDR3 is built from 15 residues. Germline trimming cut 1 base from V and 13 bases from J; bases unmatched to any gene: 9. The CDR3, as DNA: TGTGCCAGCAGCCAAGGAGCTAGCGGGAGGCTTAATCAGTTCTTC. Protein: CASSQGASGRLNQFF.

This sequence joins TRBV3-1 and TRBJ2-1; TRBD2 agrees at 14 bases. The CDR3 is made up of 18 amino acids. CDR1 LGHDT and CDR2 YNNKEL come from the germline V gene (reference sequence). The V and J ends lost 0 bases and 7 bases, in that order; junction bases with no gene match: 8. In DNA form, the CDR3 reads TGTGCCAGCAGCCAAGAAAGACTAGCGGGAGGGCCAGTGAATGAGCAGTTCTTC. It is translated as CASSQERLAGGPVNEQFF.

In this sample, this clonotype turned up a few times. This chain joins TRBV7-6 and TRBJ1-3, with TRBD1 as a possible D gene (6 bases). Between the trimmed V and J ends, which lost 4 bases and 4 bases, there was a span of 14 bases. Germline CDR1 and CDR2: SGHVS and FNYEAQ. This CDR3 spans 15 amino acids. The CDR3 sequence: CASSSPGVSGNTIYF. The CDR3 DNA reads TGTGCCAGCAGCTCCCCAGGGGTGTCCGGAAACACCATATATTTT.

This clonotype appeared many times. The J gene is TRBJ2-7, the V gene TRBV20-1; 10 nucleotides match TRBD2. CDR1 is DFQATT and CDR2 is SNEGSKA in the germline V gene (reference sequence). V shed 4 bases and J 3 bases; nucleotides not matched to a gene: 6. The CDR3 is 14 residues long. The CDR3 DNA follows: TGCAGTGCTAAGGAGCGGGAGGGCCACTACGAGCAGTACTTC. Its protein product is CSAKEREGHYEQYF.

There are a few counts of this clonotype. The chain carries TRBV20-1 and TRBJ2-1; D possibly corresponds to TRBD2 (6 bases). With 2 bases removed from V and 2 bases from J, the gap between germline ends came to 13 bases. Looked up from germline, CDR1 is DFQATT and CDR2 is SNEGSKA (reference sequence). The CDR3 extends over 15 amino acids. The CDR3, as DNA: TGCAGTGCTAGACTTCTAGCGAGAACCTACAATGAGCAGTTCTTC. Translation gives CSARLLARTYNEQFF.

The chain has TRBV20-1 and TRBJ2-3, with D perhaps TRBD1 (6 bases). The CDR3 is made up of 16 amino acids. V gave up 1 base and J gave up 4 bases, with 18 bases separating them. CDR1 is DFQATT and CDR2 is SNEGSKA in the germline V gene (reference sequence). DNA of the CDR3: TGCAGTGCTAGAGCTATAAGGGGGATTGGGGCAGATACGCAGTATTTT. Its protein product is CSARAIRGIGADTQYF.

V is TRBV20-1 and J is TRBJ1-5, with D possibly matching TRBD1 (5 bases). This CDR3 is 15 amino acids long. Looked up from germline, CDR1 is DFQATT and CDR2 is SNEGSKA (reference sequence). V lost 3 bases and J lost 6, with 18 bases in between. In nucleotides, the CDR3 is TGCAGTGCTAGGGGTTTGAGGCAGGGCATTCAGCCCCAGCATTTT. Translating gives CSARGLRQGIQPQHF.

The table lists this clonotype with a few counts. The chain couples TRBV7-2 to TRBJ2-7; 10 bases are shared with TRBD2. The ends lost 2 bases at V and 7 bases at J; junction bases unmatched: 11. CDR1 and CDR2 (germline): SGHTA, FQGNSA. This CDR3 has 16 residues. The CDR3 reads CASSLMSGGALLEQYF. The CDR3 region has the DNA TGTGCCAGCAGCTTAATGAGCGGGGGGGCTCTTTTGGAGCAGTACTTC.